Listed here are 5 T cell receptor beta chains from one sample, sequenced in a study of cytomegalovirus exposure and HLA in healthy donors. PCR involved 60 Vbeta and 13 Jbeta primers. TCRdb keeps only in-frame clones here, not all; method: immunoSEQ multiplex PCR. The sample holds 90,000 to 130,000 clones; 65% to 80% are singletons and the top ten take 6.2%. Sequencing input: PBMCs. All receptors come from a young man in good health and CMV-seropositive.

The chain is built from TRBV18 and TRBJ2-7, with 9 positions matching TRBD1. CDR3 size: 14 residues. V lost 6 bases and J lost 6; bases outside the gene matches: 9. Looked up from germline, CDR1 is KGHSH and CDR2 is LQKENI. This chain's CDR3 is CASSPPGQGREQYF. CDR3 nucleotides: TGTGCCAGCTCGCCCCCGGGACAGGGTCGCGAGCAGTACTTC.

The CDR3 region is CAWSVSPVYTEAFF. In nucleotides, the CDR3 is TGTGCCTGGAGTGTAAGTCCGGTCTACACTGAAGCTTTCTTT. This chain uses TRBV30 with TRBJ1-1, with unresolved D. Germline CDR1 and CDR2: GTSNPN and SVGIG (reference sequence). Trimming shortened V by 0 bases and J by 3 bases, and 11 bases separated the two germline ends. This CDR3 contains 14 residues.

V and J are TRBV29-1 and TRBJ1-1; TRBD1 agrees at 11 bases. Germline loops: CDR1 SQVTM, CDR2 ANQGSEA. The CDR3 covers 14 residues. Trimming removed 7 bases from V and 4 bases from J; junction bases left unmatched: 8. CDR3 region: CSGGTGGLVTEAFF. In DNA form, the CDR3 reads TGCAGCGGTGGGACAGGGGGATTAGTCACTGAAGCTTTCTTT.

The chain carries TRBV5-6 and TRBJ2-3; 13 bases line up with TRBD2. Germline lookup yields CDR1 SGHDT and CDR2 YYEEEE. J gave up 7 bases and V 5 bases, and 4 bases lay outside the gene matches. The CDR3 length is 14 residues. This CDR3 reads CASSGLAGANTQYF. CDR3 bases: TGTGCCAGCAGTGGACTAGCGGGGGCAAATACGCAGTATTTT.

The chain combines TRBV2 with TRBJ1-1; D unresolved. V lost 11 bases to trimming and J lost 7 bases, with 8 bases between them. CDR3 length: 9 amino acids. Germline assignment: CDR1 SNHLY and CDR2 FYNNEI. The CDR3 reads CAVQFEAFF. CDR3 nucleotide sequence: TGTGCCGTCCAGTTTGAAGCTTTCTTT.